This T cell receptor (beta chain) was observed in a study of T cell responses to AZD1222 COVID-19 vaccine (dated by TCRdb to the early 2020s). With regard to the full study: TCR sequencing covered more than 230 trial participants: 200 to 210 given two doses of AZD1222 and approximately 25 given two doses of MenACWY control vaccine. Trial participants were enrolled into age subgroups of 18-55, 56-69 and 70-plus years, which contained approximately 150, 28 and 58 TCR-sequenced participants, respectively. Broad study findings and their caveats: The 56-69-year group was small, and its depth increase did not reach significance, likely because of low power. Because no day 14 peak-response samples were available, repertoires were characterized only after the peak T cell response. Conclusions about previously exposed vaccinees were limited because only six AZD1222 recipients were SARS-CoV-2 seropositive at baseline. After two AZD1222 doses, both the breadth and the depth of spike-specific TCRs were significantly higher than at day 0 and than in MenACWY recipients. The vaccine-associated CD4 TCRs covered the entire spike protein, and the dominant responses fell in regions 160-218 and 743-854. Participants were mostly white British, with more females than males. The authors suggested clonal diversity may have been underestimated. Reportedly, almost half of the unique spike-specific TCRs recognized epitopes lying outside the regions that are mutated in the B.1.351 and B.1.1.7 variants.

Comment on this clone: Its binding antigen is unknown. One base away there is no much larger clone; base qualities are not given.

The CDR3 regions of human TCRbeta chains were analyzed by immunosequencing. Processing in the source paper ran as follows. Repertoire TCRs were matched against a reference library of SARS-CoV-2-specific TCRs generated with the MIRA antigen-specificity platform. Breadth meant the fraction of unique TCRs that were SARS-CoV-2-associated, whereas depth meant the fraction of total T cells that were SARS-CoV-2-associated. Using the MIRA data, each spike-specific TCR was assigned both to the spike region to which the TCR was reactive and to a CD4 or CD8 class. Log10-transformed breadth and depth values were compared by one-way ANOVA with Sidak's multiple comparisons tests. Imported from immuneACCESS, the table was reduced by TCRdb to in-frame sequences with V and J called. These copies leave out some clones; in studies compared against another copy, an unresolved V gene accounts for under half, and the cause of the remainder is not known. The D gene and trimming were derived from the DNA, and the V and J assignments and clone size from that table. Here the sample has roughly 51,000 clones; roughly nine tenths occur a single time. The leading ten clones occupy 13% to 15% of the sample.

Trimmed from V: 4 bases; trimmed from J: 2 bases; junction bases lacking a gene match: 1. The CDR3, cysteine through phenylalanine, is 13 amino acids long. CDR3 DNA only is kept here, 39 bases in frame from base 1. CDR1 and CDR2 are read off the germline V gene as SQVTM and ANQGSEA. The time point label, as the study defines it: about 28 days (+/-7) after the second vaccine dose. Because spike-specific TCR depth and breadth did not differ between the two schedules, AZD1222 recipients who got a second dose at roughly 4 weeks were pooled with those who got a second dose at roughly 12 weeks. Vaccinee samples came from UK trials COV001 and COV002, including a single-blind randomized controlled phase 2/3 trial of AZD1222 (ChAdOx1 nCoV-19) in healthy adults. Trial participant PBMC samples were collected at day 0 and day 28 after the second dose for TCRbeta chain sequencing.

This receptor was identified in an adult who received the AZD1222 COVID-19 vaccine. This receptor chain uses TRBV29-1 and TRBJ2-5; TRBD2 agrees with 10 junctional bases. The specimen comprised peripheral blood, sampled 28 days after the second AZD1222 dose. The DNA sequence is given as TGCAGCGTTGGGACTAGCGGACAAGAGACCCAGTACTTC. Translated, this gives CSVGTSGQETQYF. Outside the CDR3, residues come from the reference TRBV29-1 and TRBJ2-5 proteins, so the full variable domain is: SAVISQKPSRDICQRGTSLTIQCQVDSQVTMMFWYRQQPGQSLTLIATANQGSEATYESGFVIDKFPISRPNLTFSTLTVSNMSPEDSSIYLCSVGTSGQETQYFGPGTRLLVL.